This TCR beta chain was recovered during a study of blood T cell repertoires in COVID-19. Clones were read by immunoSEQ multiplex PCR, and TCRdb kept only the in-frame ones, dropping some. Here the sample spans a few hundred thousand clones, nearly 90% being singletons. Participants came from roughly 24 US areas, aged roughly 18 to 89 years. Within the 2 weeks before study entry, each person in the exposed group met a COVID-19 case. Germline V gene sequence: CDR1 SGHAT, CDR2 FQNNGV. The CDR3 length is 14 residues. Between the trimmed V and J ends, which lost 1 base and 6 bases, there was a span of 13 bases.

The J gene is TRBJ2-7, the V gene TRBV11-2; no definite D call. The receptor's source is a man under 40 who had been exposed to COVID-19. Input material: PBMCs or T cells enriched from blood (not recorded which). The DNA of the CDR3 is TGTGCCAGCAGCTTAGCGCGTCCGGGTTTCGAGCAGTACTTC. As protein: CASSLARPGFEQYF.